This T cell receptor (beta chain) emerged from a study of shared clonotypes between healthy human individuals. Study as a whole: Donor ages ranged 18 to 49 years: a couple of women, a few men. Study-wide results and caveats: Sharing across four donors was highest in naive CD4 (approximately 5%) and lowest in memory CD8 (roughly 0.4%).

Germline V gene lookup returns CDR1 MDHEN and CDR2 SYDVKM. Deletions cut 6 bases from V and 0 bases from J, with 8 bases between. This CDR3 comprises 13 residues. This clone was counted a few times. The antigen is unknown. Other DNA sequences within the sample encode an identical CDR3. The study ran the assay at deep level. In the source study's methods: ImmunoSEQ supplied junction-only sequences lacking quality scores, so filtering was different. The repertoire was sequenced with immunoSEQ multiplex PCR; TCRdb's copy has only in-frame clones and lacks some. That table supplies the V and J calls and clone size; D and trimming were determined from the DNA. The repertoire includes 2 million to 2.5 million clones, approximately 95% of them detected once, and about 0.41% sits in the top ten.

The sample was naive CD4+ T cells from PBMCs. Specified subset: CD45RA+ positively selected. The clonotype comes from a man aged 18 to 29 in good health. Some clones in this sample may be carry-over from other donors' samples. The chain carries TRBV28 and TRBJ1-1, with D uncertain. CDR3 sequence (DNA): TGTGCCAGCAGCTCCCCGTTGAACACTGAAGCTTTCTTT. It translates to CASSSPLNTEAFF.